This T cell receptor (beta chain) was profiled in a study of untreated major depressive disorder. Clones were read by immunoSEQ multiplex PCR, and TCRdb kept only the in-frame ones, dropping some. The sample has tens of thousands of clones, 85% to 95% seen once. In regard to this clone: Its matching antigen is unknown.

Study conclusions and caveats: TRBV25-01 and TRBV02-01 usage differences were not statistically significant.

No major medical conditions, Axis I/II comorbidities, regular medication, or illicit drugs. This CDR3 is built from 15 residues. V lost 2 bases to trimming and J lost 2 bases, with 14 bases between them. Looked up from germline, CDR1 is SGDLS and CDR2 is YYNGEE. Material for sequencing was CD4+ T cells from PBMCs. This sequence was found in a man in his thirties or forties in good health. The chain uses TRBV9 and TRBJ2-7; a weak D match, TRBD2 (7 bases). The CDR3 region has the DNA TGTGCCAGCAGCGTCGGAGAGGGGGGGACCTACGAGCAGTACTTC. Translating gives CASSVGEGGTYEQYF.